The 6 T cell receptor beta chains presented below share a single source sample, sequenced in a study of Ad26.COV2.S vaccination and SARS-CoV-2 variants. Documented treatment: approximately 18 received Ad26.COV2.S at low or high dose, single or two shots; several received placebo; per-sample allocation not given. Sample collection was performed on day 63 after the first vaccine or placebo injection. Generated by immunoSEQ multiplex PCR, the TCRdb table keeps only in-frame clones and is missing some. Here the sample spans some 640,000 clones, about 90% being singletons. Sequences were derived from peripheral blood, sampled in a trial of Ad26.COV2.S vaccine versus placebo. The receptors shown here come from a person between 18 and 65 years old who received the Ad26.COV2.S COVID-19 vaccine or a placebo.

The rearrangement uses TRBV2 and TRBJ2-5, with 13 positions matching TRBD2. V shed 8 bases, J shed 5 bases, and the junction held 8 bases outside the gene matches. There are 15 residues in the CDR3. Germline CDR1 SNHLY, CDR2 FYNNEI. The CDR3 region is CASGATSGRRETQYF. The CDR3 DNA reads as TGTGCCAGCGGAGCGACTAGCGGGAGGAGGGAGACCCAGTACTTC.

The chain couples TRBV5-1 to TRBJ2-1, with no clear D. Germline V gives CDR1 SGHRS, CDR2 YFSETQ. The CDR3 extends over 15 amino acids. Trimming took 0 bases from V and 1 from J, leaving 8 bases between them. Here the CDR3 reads CASSLAAVSYNEQFF. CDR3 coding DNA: TGCGCCAGCAGCTTGGCGGCAGTTTCCTACAATGAGCAGTTCTTC.

CDR3 amino acids: CASSPTGYEQYF. The CDR3 DNA reads as TGTGCCAGCAGCCCGACAGGGTACGAGCAGTACTTC. The gene calls are TRBV2 and TRBJ2-7, with 7 nucleotides matching TRBD1. V dropped 6 bases and J dropped 4; count of bases not matched to a gene: 3. The germline V gene encodes CDR1 SNHLY and CDR2 FYNNEI. This CDR3 has 12 amino acids.

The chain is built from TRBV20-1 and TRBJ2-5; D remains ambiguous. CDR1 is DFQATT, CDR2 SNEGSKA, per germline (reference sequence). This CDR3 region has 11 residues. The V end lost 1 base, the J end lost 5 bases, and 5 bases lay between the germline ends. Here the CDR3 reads CSARARETQYF. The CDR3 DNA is TGCAGTGCTAGAGCGAGGGAGACCCAGTACTTC.

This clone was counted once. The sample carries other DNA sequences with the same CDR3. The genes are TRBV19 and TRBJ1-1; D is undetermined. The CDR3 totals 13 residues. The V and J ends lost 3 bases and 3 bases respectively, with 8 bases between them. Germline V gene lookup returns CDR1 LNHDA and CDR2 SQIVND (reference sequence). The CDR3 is CASSIVQDTEAFF. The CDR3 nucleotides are TGTGCCAGTAGTATCGTGCAGGACACTGAAGCTTTCTTT.

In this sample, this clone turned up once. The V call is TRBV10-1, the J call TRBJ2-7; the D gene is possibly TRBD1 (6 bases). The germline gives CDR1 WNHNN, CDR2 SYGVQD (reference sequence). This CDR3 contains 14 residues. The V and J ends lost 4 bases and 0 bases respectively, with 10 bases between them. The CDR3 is CASSVTGSSYEQYF. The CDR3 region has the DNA TGCGCCAGCAGTGTGACAGGTAGCTCCTACGAGCAGTACTTC.